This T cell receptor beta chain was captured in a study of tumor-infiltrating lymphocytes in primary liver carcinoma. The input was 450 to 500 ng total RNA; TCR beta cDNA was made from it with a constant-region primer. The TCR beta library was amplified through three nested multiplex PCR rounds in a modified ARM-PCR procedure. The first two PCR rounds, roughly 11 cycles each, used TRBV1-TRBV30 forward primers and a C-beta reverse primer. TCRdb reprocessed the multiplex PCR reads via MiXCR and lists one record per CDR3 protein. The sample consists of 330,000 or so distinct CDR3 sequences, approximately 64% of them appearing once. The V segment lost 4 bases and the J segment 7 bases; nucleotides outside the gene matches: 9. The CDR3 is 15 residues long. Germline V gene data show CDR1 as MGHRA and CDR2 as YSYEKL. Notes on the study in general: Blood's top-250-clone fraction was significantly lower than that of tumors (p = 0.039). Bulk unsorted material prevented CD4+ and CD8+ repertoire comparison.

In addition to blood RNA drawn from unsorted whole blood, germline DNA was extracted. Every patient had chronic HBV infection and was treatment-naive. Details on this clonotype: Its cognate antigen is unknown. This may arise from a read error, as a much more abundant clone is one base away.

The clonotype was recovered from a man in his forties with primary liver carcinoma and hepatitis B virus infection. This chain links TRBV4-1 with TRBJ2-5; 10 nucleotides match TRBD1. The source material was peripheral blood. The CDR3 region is CASSPTGTGVGTQYF. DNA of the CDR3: TGCGCCAGCAGCCCCACCGGGACAGGGGTAGGGACCCAGTACTTC.